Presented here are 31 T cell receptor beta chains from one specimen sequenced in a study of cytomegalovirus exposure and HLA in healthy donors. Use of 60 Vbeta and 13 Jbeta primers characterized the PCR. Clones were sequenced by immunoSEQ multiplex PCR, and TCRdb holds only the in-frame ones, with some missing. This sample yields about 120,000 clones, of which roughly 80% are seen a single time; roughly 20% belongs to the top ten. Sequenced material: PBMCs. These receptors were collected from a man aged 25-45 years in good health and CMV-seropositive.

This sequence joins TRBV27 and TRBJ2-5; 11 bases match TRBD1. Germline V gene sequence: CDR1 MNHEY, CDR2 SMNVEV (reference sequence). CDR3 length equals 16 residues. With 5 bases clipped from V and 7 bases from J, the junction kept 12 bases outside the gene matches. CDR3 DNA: TGTGCCAGCAGTCCTGGACAGGGGGCCCCCCGAGCGACCCAGTACTTC. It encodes CASSPGQGAPRATQYF.

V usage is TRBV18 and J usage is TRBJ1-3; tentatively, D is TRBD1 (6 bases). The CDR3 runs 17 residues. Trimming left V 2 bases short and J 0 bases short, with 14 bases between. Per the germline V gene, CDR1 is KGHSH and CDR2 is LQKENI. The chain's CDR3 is CASSPYVGQHSGNTIYF. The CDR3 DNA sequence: TGTGCCAGCTCACCATACGTAGGACAGCACTCTGGAAACACCATATATTTT. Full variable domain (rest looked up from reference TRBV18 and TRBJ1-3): NAGVMQNPRHLVRRRGQEARLRCSPMKGHSHVYWYRQLPEEGLKFMVYLQKENIIDESGMPKERFSAEFPKEGPSILRIQQVVRGDSAAYFCASSPYVGQHSGNTIYFGEGSWLTVV.

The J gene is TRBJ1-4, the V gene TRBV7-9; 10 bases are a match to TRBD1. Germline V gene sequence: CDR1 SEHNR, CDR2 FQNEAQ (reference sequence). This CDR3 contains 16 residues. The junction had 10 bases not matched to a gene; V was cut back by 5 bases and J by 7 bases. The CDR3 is CASSHESDRGSEKLFF. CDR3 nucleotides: TGTGCCAGCAGCCATGAATCGGACAGGGGGAGTGAAAAACTGTTTTTT.

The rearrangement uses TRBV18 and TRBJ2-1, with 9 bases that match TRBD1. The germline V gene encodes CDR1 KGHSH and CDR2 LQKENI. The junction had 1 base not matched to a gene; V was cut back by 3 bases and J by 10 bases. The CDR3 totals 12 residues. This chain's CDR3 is CASSPGTGEQFF. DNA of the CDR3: TGTGCCAGCTCACCGGGGACAGGGGAGCAGTTCTTC.

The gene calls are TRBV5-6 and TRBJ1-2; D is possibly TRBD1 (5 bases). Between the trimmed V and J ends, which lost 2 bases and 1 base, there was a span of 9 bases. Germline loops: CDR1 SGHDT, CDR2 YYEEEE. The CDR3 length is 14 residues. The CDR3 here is CASSFGASNYGYTF. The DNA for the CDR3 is TGTGCCAGCAGCTTTGGGGCGAGTAACTATGGCTACACCTTC.

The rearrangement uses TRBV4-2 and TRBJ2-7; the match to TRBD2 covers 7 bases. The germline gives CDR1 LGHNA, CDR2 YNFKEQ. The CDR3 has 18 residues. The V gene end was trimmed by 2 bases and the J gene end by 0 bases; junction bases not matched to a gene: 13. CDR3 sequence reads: CASSQFPAQRGHSYEQYF. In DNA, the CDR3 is TGTGCCAGCAGCCAATTTCCCGCCCAGCGGGGTCACTCCTACGAGCAGTACTTC.

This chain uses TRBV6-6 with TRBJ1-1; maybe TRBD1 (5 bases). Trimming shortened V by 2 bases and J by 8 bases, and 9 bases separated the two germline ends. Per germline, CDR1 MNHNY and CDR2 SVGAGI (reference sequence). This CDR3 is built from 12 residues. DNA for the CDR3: TGTGCCAGCAGTTACGGTAGGGGCGAAGCTTTCTTT. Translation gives CASSYGRGEAFF.

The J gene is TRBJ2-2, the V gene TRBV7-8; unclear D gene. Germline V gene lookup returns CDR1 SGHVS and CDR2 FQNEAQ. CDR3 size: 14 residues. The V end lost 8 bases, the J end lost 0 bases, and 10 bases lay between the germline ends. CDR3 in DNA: TGTGCCAGCCCCCGCAGAACGAACACCGGGGAGCTGTTTTTT. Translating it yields CASPRRTNTGELFF.

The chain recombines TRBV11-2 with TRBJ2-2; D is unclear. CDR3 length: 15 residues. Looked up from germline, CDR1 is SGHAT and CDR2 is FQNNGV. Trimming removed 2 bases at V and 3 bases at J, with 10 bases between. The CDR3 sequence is CASSLTLPYTGELFF. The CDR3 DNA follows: TGTGCCAGCAGCTTAACCCTACCCTACACCGGGGAGCTGTTTTTT.

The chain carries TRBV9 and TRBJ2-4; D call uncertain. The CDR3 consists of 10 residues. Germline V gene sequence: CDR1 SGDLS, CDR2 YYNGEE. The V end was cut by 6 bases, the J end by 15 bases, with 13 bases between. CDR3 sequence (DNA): TGTGCCAGCAACCACACGTCTGTGTACTTC. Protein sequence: CASNHTSVYF. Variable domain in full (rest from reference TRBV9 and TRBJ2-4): DSGVTQTPKHLITATGQRVTLRCSPRSGDLSVYWYQQSLDQGLQFLIQYYNGEERAKGNILERFSAQQFPDLHSELNLSSLELGDSALYFCASNHTSVYFGAGTRLSVL.

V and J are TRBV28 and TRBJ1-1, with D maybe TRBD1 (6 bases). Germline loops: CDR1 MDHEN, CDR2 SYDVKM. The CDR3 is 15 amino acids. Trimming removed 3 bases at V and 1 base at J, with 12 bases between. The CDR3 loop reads CASSFGGEGNTEAFF. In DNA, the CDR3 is TGTGCCAGCAGTTTTGGGGGCGAGGGGAACACTGAAGCTTTCTTT.

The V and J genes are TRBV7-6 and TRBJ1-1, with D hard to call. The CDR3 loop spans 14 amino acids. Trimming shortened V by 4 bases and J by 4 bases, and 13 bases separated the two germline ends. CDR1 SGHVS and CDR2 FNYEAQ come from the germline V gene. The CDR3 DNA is TGTGCCAGCAGCTCGGCGGGGTGGGGCACTGAAGCTTTCTTT. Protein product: CASSSAGWGTEAFF.

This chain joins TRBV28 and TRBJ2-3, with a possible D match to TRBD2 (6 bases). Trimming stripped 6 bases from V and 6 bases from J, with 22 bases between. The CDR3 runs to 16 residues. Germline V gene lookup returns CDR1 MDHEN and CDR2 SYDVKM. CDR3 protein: CASSPGLIVGGDTQYF. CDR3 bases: TGTGCCAGCAGCCCCGGACTTATAGTGGGGGGTGATACGCAGTATTTT.

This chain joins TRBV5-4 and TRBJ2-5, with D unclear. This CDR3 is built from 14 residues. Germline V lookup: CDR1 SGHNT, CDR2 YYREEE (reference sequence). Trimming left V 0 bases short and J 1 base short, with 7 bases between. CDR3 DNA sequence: TGTGCCAGCAGCTTGGAGAGTAGCCAAGAGACCCAGTACTTC. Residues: CASSLESSQETQYF.

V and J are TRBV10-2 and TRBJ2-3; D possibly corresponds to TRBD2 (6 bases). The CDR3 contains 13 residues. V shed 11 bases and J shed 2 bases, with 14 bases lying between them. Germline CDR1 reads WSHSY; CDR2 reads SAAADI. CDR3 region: CAGRTPHTDTQYF. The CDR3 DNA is TGCGCCGGGAGGACGCCACACACAGATACGCAGTATTTT.

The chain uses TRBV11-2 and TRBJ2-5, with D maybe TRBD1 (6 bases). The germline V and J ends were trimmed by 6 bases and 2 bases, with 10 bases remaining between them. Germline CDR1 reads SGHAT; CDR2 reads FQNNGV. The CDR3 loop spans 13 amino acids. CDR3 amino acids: CASRRTVQETQYF. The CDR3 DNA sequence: TGTGCCAGCAGGCGGACAGTACAAGAGACCCAGTACTTC.

CDR3 sequence: CASSLREGPYEQYF. The CDR3 coding sequence is TGTGCCAGCAGCTTGAGGGAGGGGCCCTACGAGCAGTACTTC. The V and J genes are TRBV7-3 and TRBJ2-7; 7 bases agree with TRBD2. Germline V gene data show CDR1 as SGHTA and CDR2 as FQGTGA. This CDR3 contains 14 residues. The V segment lost 3 bases and the J segment 2 bases; nucleotides outside the gene matches: 4.

CDR3 nucleotide sequence: TGTGCCAGCAGCTTGGGTTCCGGGACTAGGGGCTCCAAGACCCAGTACTTC. It yields the protein CASSLGSGTRGSKTQYF. V usage is TRBV5-4 and J usage is TRBJ2-5; 8 positions match TRBD2. The CDR3 spans 17 residues. Looked up from germline, CDR1 is SGHNT and CDR2 is YYREEE (reference sequence). Losses at the gene ends were 0 bases for V and 6 bases for J; bases not matched to a gene: 13.

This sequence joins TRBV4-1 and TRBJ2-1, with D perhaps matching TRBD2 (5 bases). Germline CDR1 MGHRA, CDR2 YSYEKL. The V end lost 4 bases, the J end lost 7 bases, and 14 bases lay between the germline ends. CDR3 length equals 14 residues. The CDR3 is CASSPIRTGNEQFF. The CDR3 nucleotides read TGCGCCAGCAGCCCAATAAGAACGGGGAATGAGCAGTTCTTC.

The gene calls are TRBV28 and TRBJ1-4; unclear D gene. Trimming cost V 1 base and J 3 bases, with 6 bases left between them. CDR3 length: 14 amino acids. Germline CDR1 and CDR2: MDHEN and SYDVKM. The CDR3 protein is CASSLYTPNEKLFF. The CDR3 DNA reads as TGTGCCAGCAGTTTATACACCCCTAATGAAAAACTGTTTTTT.

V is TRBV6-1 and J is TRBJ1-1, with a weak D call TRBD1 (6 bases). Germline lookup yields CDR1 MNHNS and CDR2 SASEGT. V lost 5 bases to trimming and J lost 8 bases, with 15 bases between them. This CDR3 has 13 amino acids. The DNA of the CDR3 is TGTGCCAGCAGTCCCCCACAGGGAGGGGAAGCTTTCTTT. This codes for CASSPPQGGEAFF.

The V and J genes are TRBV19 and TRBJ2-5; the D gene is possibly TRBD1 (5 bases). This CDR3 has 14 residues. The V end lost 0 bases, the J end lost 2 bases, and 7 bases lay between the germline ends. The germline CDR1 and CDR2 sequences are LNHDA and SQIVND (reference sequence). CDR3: CASSIEQEQETQYF. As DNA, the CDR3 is TGTGCCAGTAGTATAGAACAGGAGCAAGAGACCCAGTACTTC. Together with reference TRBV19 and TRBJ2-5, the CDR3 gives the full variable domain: DGGITQSPKYLFRKEGQNVTLSCEQNLNHDAMYWYRQDPGQGLRLIYYSQIVNDFQKGDIAEGYSVSREKKESFPLTVTSAQKNPTAFYLCASSIEQEQETQYFGPGTRLLVL.

The CDR3 nucleotides are TGTGCCAGTAGAGGGAGAGGTGACGAGCAGTACGTC. Translation: CASRGRGDEQYV. The rearrangement links TRBV10-3 to TRBJ2-7, with D perhaps matching TRBD2 (5 bases). The CDR3 sequence is 12 residues long. Per germline, CDR1 ENHRY and CDR2 SYGVKD. The ends were cut back, 10 bases at V and 5 bases at J, with 15 bases in the middle.

The CDR3 DNA is TGTGCCAGCAGCACCGCCGGTGGCTACACCTTC. Its translation is CASSTAGGYTF. The J gene is TRBJ1-2, the V gene TRBV6-6, with D unclear. V was trimmed by 6 bases and J by 7 bases, leaving 9 bases between them. CDR1 MNHNY and CDR2 SVGAGI come from the germline V gene (reference sequence). The CDR3 extends over 11 amino acids.

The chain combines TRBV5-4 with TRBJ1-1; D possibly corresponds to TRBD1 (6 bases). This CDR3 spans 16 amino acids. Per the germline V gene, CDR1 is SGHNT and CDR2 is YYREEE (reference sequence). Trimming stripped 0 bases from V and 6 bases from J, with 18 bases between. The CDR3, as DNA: TGTGCCAGCAGCTTGGGGGAAGGACAGAGGGGCGCTGAAGCTTTCTTT. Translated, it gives CASSLGEGQRGAEAFF.

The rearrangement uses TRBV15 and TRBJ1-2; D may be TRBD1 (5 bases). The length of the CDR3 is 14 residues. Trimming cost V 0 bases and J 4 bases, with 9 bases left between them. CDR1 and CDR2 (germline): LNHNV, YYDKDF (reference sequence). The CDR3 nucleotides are TGTGCCACCAGCAGAGATAGACAGTCCTATGGCTACACCTTC. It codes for CATSRDRQSYGYTF.

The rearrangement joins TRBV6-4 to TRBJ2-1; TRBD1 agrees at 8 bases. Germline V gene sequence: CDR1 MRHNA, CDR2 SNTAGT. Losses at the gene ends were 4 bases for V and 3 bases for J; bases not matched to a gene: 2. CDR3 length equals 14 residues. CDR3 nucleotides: TGTGCCAGCAGTGCTGGGACAGGCTACAATGAGCAGTTCTTC. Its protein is CASSAGTGYNEQFF.

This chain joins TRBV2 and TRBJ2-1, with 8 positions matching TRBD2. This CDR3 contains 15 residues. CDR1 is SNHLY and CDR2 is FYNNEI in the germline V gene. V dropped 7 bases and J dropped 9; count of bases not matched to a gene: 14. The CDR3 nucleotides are TGTGCCAGCACCCCCGCAGCGGGAGTTGGTAGTGAGCAGTTCTTC. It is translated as CASTPAAGVGSEQFF. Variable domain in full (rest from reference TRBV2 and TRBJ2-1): EPEVTQTPSHQVTQMGQEVILRCVPISNHLYFYWYRQILGQKVEFLVSFYNNEISEKSEIFDDQFSVERPDGSNFTLKIRSTKLEDSAMYFCASTPAAGVGSEQFFGPGTRLTVL.

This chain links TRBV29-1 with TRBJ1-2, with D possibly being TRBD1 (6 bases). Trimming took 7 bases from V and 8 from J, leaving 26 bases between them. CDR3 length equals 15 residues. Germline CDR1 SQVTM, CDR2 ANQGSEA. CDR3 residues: CSAAGGRGARDGYTF. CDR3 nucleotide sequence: TGCAGCGCTGCGGGGGGGCGGGGGGCGAGAGACGGCTACACCTTC.

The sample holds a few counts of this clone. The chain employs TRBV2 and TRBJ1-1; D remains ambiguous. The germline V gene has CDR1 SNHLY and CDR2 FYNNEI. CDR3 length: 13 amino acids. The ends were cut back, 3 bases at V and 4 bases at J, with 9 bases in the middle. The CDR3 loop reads CASSDQEGTEAFF. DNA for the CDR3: TGTGCCAGCAGTGACCAGGAGGGCACTGAAGCTTTCTTT.

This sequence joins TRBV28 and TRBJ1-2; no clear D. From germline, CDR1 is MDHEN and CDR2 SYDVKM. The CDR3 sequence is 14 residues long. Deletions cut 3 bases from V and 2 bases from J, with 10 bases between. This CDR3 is CASSFLYENYGYTF. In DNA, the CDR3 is TGTGCCAGCAGTTTTCTTTATGAGAACTATGGCTACACCTTC.